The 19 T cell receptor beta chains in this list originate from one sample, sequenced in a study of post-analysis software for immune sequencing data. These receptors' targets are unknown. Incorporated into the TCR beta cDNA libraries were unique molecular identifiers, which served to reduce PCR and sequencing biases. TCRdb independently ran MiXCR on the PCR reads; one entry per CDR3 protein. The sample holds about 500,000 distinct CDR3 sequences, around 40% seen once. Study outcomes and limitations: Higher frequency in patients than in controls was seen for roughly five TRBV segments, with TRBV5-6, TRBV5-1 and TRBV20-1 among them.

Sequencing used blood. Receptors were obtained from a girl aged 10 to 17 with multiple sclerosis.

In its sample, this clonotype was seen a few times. The chain's CDR3 is CAISERGSYEQYF. CDR3 coding DNA: TGTGCCATCAGTGAACGCGGGAGCTACGAGCAGTACTTC. V is TRBV10-3 and J is TRBJ2-7; 7 nucleotides agree with TRBD2. The CDR3 extends over 13 amino acids. Looked up from germline, CDR1 is ENHRY and CDR2 is SYGVKD. J gave up 3 bases and V 3 bases, and 2 bases lay outside the gene matches.

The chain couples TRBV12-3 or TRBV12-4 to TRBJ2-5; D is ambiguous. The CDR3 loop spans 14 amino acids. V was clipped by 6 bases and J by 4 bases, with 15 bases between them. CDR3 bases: TGTGCCAGCAGCCCGCGCCCGAGGCGAGAGACCCAGTACTTC. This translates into CASSPRPRRETQYF.

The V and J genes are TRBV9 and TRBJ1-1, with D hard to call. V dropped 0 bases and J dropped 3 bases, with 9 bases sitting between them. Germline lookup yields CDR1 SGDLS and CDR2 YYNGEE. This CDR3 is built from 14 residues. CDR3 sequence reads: CASSVDTGYTEAFF. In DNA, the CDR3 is TGTGCCAGCAGCGTAGATACGGGATACACTGAAGCTTTCTTT.

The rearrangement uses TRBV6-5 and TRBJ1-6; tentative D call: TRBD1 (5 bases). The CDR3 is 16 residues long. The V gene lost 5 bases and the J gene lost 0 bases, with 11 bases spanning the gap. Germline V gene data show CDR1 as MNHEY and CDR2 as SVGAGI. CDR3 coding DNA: TGTGCCAGCAGTCGAGGGACGAGCTCCTATAATTCACCCCTCCACTTT. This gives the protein CASSRGTSSYNSPLHF.

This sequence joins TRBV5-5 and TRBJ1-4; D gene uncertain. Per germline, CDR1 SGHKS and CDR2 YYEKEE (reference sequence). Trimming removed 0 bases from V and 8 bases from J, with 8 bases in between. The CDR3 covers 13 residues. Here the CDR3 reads CASSLGPLEKLFF. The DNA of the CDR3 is TGTGCCAGCAGCTTGGGACCGCTCGAAAAACTGTTTTTT.

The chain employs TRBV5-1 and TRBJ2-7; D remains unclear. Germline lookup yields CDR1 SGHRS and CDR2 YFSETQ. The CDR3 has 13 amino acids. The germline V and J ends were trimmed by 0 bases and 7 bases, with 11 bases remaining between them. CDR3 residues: CASSLEAEDEQYF. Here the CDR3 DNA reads TGCGCCAGCAGCTTGGAAGCAGAGGATGAGCAGTACTTC.

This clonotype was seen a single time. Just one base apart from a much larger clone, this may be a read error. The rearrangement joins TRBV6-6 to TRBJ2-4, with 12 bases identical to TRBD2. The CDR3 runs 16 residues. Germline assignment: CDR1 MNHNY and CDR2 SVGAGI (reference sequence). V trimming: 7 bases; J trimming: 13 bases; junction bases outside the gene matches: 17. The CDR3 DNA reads TGTGCCAGCATGGCGTCTAGCGGGAGGGCCTCGAATGAGCAGTACTTC. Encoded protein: CASMASSGRASNEQYF.

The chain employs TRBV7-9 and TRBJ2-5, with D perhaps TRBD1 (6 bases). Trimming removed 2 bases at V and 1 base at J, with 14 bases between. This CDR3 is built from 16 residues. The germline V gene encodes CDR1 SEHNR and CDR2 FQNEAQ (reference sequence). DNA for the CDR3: TGTGCCAGCAGCTTATTGGGCAGGGGTACCCAAGAGACCCAGTACTTC. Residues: CASSLLGRGTQETQYF.

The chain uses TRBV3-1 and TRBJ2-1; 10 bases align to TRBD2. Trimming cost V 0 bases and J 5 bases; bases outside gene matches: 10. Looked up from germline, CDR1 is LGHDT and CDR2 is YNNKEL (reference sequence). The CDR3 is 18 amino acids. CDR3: CASSQDPYLAGANNEQFF. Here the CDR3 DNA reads TGTGCCAGCAGCCAAGACCCCTATCTAGCGGGAGCTAACAATGAGCAGTTCTTC.

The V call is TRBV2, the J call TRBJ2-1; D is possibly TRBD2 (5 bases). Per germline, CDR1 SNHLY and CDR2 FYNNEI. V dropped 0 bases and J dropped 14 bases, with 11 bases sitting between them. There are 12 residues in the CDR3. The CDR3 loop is CASSEANREKFF. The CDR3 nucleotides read TGTGCCAGCAGTGAAGCTAACCGGGAAAAGTTCTTC.

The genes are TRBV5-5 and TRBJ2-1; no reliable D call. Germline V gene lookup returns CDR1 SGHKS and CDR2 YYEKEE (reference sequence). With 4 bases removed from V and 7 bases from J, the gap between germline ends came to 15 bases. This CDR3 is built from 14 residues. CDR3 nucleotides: TGTGCCAGCAGCCCGGACCCTCCAAATAATGAGCAGTTCTTC. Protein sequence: CASSPDPPNNEQFF.

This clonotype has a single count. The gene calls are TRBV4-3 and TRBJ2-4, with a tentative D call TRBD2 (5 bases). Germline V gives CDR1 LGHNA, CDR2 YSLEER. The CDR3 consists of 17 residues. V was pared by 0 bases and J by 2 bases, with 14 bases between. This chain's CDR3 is CASSQEGWSGTKNIQYF. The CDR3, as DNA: TGCGCCAGCAGCCAAGAAGGCTGGTCGGGGACCAAAAACATTCAGTACTTC.

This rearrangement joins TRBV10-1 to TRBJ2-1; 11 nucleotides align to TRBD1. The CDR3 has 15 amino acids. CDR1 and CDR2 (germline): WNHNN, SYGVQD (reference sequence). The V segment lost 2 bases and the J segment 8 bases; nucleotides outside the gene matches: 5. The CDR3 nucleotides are TGCGCCAGCAGTGAGGGACAGGGGGCACTCGATGAGCAGTTCTTC. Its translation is CASSEGQGALDEQFF.

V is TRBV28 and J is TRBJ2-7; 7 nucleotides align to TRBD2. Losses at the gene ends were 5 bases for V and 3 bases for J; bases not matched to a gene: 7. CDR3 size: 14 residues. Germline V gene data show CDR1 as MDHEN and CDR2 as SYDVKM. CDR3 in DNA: TGTGCCAGCAGTCCGTCCGGGGGGATCTACGAGCAGTACTTC. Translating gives CASSPSGGIYEQYF.

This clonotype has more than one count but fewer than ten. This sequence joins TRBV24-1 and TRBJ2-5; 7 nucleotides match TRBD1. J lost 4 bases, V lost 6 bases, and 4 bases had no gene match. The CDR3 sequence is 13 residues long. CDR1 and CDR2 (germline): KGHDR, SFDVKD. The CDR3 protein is CATSSGGAETQYF. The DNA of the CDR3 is TGTGCCACCAGTTCAGGGGGAGCAGAGACCCAGTACTTC.

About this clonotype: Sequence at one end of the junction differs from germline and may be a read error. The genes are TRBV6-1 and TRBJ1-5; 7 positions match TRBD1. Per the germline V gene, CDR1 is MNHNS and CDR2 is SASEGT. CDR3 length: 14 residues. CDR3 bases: TGTGCCAGCCGACAGGGAAACGGCAACCAGCCCCAGCATTTT. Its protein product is CASRQGNGNQPQHF.

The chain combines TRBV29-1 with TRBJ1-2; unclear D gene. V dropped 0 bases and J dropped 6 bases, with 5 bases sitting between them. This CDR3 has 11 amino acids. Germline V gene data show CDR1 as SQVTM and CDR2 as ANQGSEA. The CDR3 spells CSVEERDGYTF. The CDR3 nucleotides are TGCAGCGTTGAAGAGCGAGATGGCTACACCTTC.

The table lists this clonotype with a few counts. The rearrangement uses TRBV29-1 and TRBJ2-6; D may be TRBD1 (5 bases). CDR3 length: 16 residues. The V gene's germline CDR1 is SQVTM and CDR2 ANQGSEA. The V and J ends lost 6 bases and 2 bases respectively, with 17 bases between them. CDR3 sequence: CSVAPRGHTGANVLTF. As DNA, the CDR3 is TGCAGCGTCGCGCCCCGCGGACATACTGGGGCCAACGTCCTGACTTTC. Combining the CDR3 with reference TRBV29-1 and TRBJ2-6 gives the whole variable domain SAVISQKPSRDICQRGTSLTIQCQVDSQVTMMFWYRQQPGQSLTLIATANQGSEATYESGFVIDKFPISRPNLTFSTLTVSNMSPEDSSIYLCSVAPRGHTGANVLTFGAGSRLTVL.

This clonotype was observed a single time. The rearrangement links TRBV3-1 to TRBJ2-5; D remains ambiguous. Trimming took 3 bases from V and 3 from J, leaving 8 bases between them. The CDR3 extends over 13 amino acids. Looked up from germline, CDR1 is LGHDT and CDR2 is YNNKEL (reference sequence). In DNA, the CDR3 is TGTGCCAGCAGCCAGACTTGGAAAGAGACCCAGTACTTC. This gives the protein CASSQTWKETQYF.